A selection of T cell receptor beta chains follows, all from one sample in a study of T cell repertoires in cytomegalovirus infection. TCRdb reprocessed the reads with MiXCR, giving one entry per CDR3 protein. The sample lists a few hundred thousand distinct CDR3 sequences, 40% occurring once. Their recognized antigens are unknown. Sequenced here: cultured PBMCs, sampled from culture after CMV antigen stimulation. The receptors originated from a human donor in good health (CMV status not recorded). Some clones in this sample may be carry-over from other donors' samples. Both conserved end residues are part of each CDR3. The order of the fields is CDR3 protein, CDR3 DNA, V gene, CDR3 length, D gene, J gene, clone size. A D gene is named only where the DNA matches it firmly. The listing skips clone size in some rows; elsewhere it reads once, few, many or a size class.

CDR3aa: CASRREGTSYNSPLHF; CDR3nt: TGTGCCAGCAGAAGGGAAGGGACCTCCTATAATTCACCCCTCCACTTT; v_gene: TRBV5-5; len: 16; d_gene: NA; j_gene: TRBJ1-6; abundance: NA
CDR3aa: CASRWAGGIYEQYF; CDR3nt: TGTGCCAGCAGATGGGCCGGGGGGATTTACGAGCAGTACTTC; v_gene: TRBV2; len: 14; d_gene: TRBD2; j_gene: TRBJ2-7; abundance: NA
CDR3aa: CASKTGQRELFF; CDR3nt: TGTGCCAGCAAGACAGGGCAACGGGAGCTGTTTTTT; v_gene: TRBV6-1; len: 12; d_gene: TRBD1; j_gene: TRBJ2-2; abundance: NA
CDR3aa: CASSWLTAEAFF; CDR3nt: TGTGCCAGCAGCTGGCTGACAGCCGAAGCTTTCTTT; v_gene: TRBV7-2; len: 12; d_gene: NA; j_gene: TRBJ1-1; abundance: NA
CDR3aa: CASSLLDRGAEQYF; CDR3nt: TGTGCCAGCAGCTTACTAGACAGGGGGGCCGAGCAGTACTTC; v_gene: TRBV7-6; len: 14; d_gene: TRBD1; j_gene: TRBJ2-7; abundance: few
CDR3aa: CASSLNGLAYGYTF; CDR3nt: TGTGCCAGCAGTTTAAATGGTTTGGCCTATGGCTACACCTTC; v_gene: TRBV27; len: 14; d_gene: NA; j_gene: TRBJ1-2; abundance: NA
CDR3aa: CASSYSTLPEYF; CDR3nt: TGTGCCAGCAGTTACTCGACTTTACCGGAGTACTTC; v_gene: TRBV6-6; len: 12; d_gene: NA; j_gene: TRBJ2-7; abundance: NA
CDR3aa: CASSGSSGYTQYF; CDR3nt: TGTGCCAGCAGTGGATCCTCCGGCTATACGCAGTATTTT; v_gene: TRBV6-4; len: 13; d_gene: NA; j_gene: TRBJ2-3; abundance: NA
CDR3aa: CASSLTHGDYEQYF; CDR3nt: TGTGCCAGCAGCCTAACACACGGCGACTACGAGCAGTACTTC; v_gene: TRBV7-2; len: 14; d_gene: NA; j_gene: TRBJ2-7; abundance: few
CDR3aa: CSARGAYYGYTF; CDR3nt: TGCAGTGCCAGGGGTGCTTACTATGGCTACACCTTC; v_gene: TRBV20-1; len: 12; d_gene: NA; j_gene: TRBJ1-2; abundance: NA
CDR3aa: CASSLGPTQGETQYF; CDR3nt: TGTGCCAGCAGCTTAGGCCCCACTCAAGGAGAGACCCAGTACTTC; v_gene: TRBV7-2; len: 15; d_gene: NA; j_gene: TRBJ2-5; abundance: many
CDR3aa: CASSYLQGKLTEAFF; CDR3nt: TGTGCCAGCAGTTACTTACAGGGGAAGTTAACTGAAGCTTTCTTT; v_gene: TRBV6-6; len: 15; d_gene: TRBD1; j_gene: TRBJ1-1; abundance: few